Presented here are 5 T cell receptor beta chains from one specimen sequenced in a study of blood T cell repertoires in COVID-19. Produced via immunoSEQ multiplex PCR; TCRdb's table is partial and in-frame only. The sample has under 150,000 clones; around three quarters are singletons. Sequencing input: peripheral blood. The receptor source for this set is a human donor in a cohort sampled during active COVID-19.

The CDR3 loop is CASSIVPGLAGGQNEQFF. Written as DNA, the CDR3 is TGTGCCAGTAGTATAGTCCCGGGACTAGCGGGGGGGCAGAATGAGCAGTTCTTC. This chain uses TRBV19 with TRBJ2-1; 16 bases are a match to TRBD2. With 1 base clipped from V and 7 bases from J, the junction kept 7 bases outside the gene matches. The germline CDR1 and CDR2 sequences are LNHDA and SQIVND (reference sequence). CDR3 length: 18 amino acids.

The chain employs TRBV7-9 and TRBJ2-7; D gene unclear. The germline V gene has CDR1 SEHNR and CDR2 FQNEAQ (reference sequence). The CDR3 is 15 amino acids. V was clipped by 5 bases and J by 3 bases, with 17 bases between them. The CDR3 DNA sequence: TGTGCCAGCAGCACAGACAAGACCCCTGGCTACGAGCAGTACTTC. It encodes CASSTDKTPGYEQYF.

The chain couples TRBV19 to TRBJ1-6; weak D call: TRBD1 (5 bases). CDR3 length: 13 amino acids. Germline loops: CDR1 LNHDA, CDR2 SQIVND (reference sequence). With 5 bases removed from V and 9 bases from J, the gap between germline ends came to 11 bases. The CDR3 nucleotides are TGTGCCAGTAGTGGGGACTTGGGTTCACCCCTCCACTTT. Translating it yields CASSGDLGSPLHF.

The chain joins TRBV5-6 to TRBJ2-7, with a possible D match to TRBD1 (7 bases). The germline V gene encodes CDR1 SGHDT and CDR2 YYEEEE. The V and J ends lost 6 bases and 7 bases respectively, with 14 bases between them. CDR3 length equals 12 residues. The CDR3 DNA reads as TGTGCCAGCAACAGGGGACTGGATGAGCAGTACTTC. It yields the protein CASNRGLDEQYF.

On this clone itself: This specimen includes other DNA sequences encoding the same CDR3. The rearrangement uses TRBV18 and TRBJ1-1, with 7 nucleotides matching TRBD1. CDR3 length equals 15 residues. From germline, CDR1 is KGHSH and CDR2 LQKENI. V lost 1 base to trimming and J lost 1 base; unmatched junction nucleotides: 3. The CDR3 DNA reads TGTGCCAGCTCACCACGAACAGGGGAGAACACTGAAGCTTTCTTT. This encodes CASSPRTGENTEAFF.